This T cell receptor beta chain was recovered during a study of somatic mutations in cytotoxic T cells in rheumatoid arthritis. Study summary: T-cell populations stained with V beta antibodies were in some cases flow-sorted at nearly 100% purity, including V beta1+ cells that were sequenced for TCRB.

This CDR3 is built from 15 residues. V was pared by 4 bases and J by 5 bases, with 10 bases of the junction left unmatched. Germline V CDR1 and CDR2: SGHTS, YDEGEE. Clones were read by immunoSEQ multiplex PCR, and TCRdb kept only the in-frame ones, dropping some. The profile covers around 23,000 clones, with roughly four fifths appearing a single time and approximately 10% taken by the ten largest. Sequencing input: CD8+ T cells sorted from blood. The chain combines TRBV5-8 with TRBJ1-2; TRBD1 matches at 8 bases. The TCR sequence derives from a young woman in good health. In DNA, the CDR3 is TGTGCCAGCAGCCTGGGATTACAGGGGGAGTATGGCTACACCTTC. Protein product: CASSLGLQGEYGYTF. Full variable domain (outside the CDR3, taken from reference TRBV5-8 and TRBJ1-2): EAGVTQSPTHLIKTRGQQATLRCSPISGHTSVYWYQQALGLGLQFLLWYDEGEERNRGNFPPRFSGRQFPNYSSELNVNALELEDSALYLCASSLGLQGEYGYTFGSGTRLTVV.